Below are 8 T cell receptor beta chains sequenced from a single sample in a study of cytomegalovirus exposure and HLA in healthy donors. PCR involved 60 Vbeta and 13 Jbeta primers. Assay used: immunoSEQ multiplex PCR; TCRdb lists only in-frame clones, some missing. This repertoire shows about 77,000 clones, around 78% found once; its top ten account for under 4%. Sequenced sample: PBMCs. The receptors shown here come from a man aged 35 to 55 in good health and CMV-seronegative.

The CDR3 reads CASTLGGAGGYTF. DNA for the CDR3: TGTGCCAGCACTCTTGGGGGCGCTGGGGGCTACACCTTC. The rearrangement links TRBV6-5 to TRBJ1-2, with D tentatively TRBD1 (6 bases). This CDR3 is built from 13 residues. Germline CDR1 MNHEY, CDR2 SVGAGI. Trimming removed 7 bases from V and 8 bases from J, with 17 bases in between.

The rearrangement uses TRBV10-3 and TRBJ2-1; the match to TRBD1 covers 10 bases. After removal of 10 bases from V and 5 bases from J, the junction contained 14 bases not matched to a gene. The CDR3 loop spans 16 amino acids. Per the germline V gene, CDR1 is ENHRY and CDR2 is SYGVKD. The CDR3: CATEDRGRGYNNEQFF. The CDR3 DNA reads TGTGCCACCGAAGACAGGGGGCGCGGCTACAACAATGAGCAGTTCTTC.

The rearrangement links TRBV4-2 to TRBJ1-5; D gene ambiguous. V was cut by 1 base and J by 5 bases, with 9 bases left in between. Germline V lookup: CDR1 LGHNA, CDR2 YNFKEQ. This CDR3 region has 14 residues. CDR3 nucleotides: TGTGCCAGCAGCCAAGGGGCAGAATATCAGCCCCAGCATTTT. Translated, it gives CASSQGAEYQPQHF.

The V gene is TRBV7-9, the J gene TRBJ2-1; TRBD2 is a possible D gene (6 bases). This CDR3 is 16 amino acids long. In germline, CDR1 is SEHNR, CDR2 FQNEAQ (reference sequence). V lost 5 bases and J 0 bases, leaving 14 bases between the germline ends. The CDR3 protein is CASSVRDSPSYNEQFF. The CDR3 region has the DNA TGTGCCAGCAGCGTCCGGGACTCCCCCTCCTACAATGAGCAGTTCTTC.

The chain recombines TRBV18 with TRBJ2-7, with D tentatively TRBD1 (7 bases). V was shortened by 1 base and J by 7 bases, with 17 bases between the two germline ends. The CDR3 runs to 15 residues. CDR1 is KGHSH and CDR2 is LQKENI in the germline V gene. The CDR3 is CASSPRRGPEGEQYF. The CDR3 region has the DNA TGTGCCAGCTCACCACGAAGGGGGCCGGAGGGAGAGCAGTACTTC.

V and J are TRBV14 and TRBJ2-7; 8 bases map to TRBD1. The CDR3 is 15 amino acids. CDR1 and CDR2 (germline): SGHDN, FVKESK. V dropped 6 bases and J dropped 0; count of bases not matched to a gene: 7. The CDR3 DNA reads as TGTGCCAGCAGTTATGGACAGGGTGGCTCCTACGAGCAGTACTTC. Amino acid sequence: CASSYGQGGSYEQYF.

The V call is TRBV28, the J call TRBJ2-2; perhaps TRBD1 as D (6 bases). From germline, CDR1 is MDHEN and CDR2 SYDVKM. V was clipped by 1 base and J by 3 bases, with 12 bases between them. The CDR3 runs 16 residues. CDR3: CASSLFGQGHTGELFF. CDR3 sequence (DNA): TGTGCCAGCAGTTTATTCGGGCAGGGGCACACCGGGGAGCTGTTTTTT.

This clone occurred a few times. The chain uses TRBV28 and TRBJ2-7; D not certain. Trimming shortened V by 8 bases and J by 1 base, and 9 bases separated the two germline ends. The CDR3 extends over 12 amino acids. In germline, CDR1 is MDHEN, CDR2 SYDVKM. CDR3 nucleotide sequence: TGTGCCAGCTGTCTGGCTTCCTACGAGCAGTACTTC. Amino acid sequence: CASCLASYEQYF.